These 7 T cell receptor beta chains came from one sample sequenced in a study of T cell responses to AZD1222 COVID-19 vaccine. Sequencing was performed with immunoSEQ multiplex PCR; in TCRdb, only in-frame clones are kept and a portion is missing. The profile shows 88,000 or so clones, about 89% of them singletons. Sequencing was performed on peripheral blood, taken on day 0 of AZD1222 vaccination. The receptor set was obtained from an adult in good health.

In nucleotides, the CDR3 is TGTGCCAGCAGTTACTTGGGACAGGGCACCGGGGAGCTGTTTTTT. This gives the protein CASSYLGQGTGELFF. The V gene is TRBV6-2 or TRBV6-3, the J gene TRBJ2-2, with 9 nucleotides matching TRBD1. After removal of 1 base from V and 4 bases from J, the junction contained 1 base not matched to a gene. Germline V gives CDR1 MNHEY, CDR2 SVGEGT. This CDR3 region has 15 residues.

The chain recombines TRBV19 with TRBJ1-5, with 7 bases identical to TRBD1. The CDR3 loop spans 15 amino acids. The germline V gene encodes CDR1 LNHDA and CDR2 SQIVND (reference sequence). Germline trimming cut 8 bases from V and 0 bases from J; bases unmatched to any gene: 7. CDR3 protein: CASSDRTYSNQPQHF. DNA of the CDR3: TGTGCCAGTTCGGACAGGACTTATAGCAATCAGCCCCAGCATTTT.

This CDR3 is CASSSTSGTPTAKNIQYF. The CDR3 DNA sequence: TGCGCCAGCAGCTCAACCTCCGGGACACCAACCGCCAAAAACATTCAGTACTTC. V and J are TRBV5-1 and TRBJ2-4; TRBD1 might be the D (6 bases). Germline V gene lookup returns CDR1 SGHRS and CDR2 YFSETQ. Trimming stripped 3 bases from V and 1 base from J, with 20 bases between. CDR3 length: 18 residues.

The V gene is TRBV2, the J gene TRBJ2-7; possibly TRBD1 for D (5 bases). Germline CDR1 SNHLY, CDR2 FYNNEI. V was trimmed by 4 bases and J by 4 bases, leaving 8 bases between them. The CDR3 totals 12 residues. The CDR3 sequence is CASSGQNYEQYF. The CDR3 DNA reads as TGTGCCAGCAGTGGACAGAATTACGAGCAGTACTTC.

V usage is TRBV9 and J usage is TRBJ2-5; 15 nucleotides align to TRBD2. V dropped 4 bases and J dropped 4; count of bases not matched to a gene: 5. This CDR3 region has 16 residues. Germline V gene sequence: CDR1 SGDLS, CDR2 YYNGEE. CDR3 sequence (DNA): TGTGCCAGCAGCAACCCGGGACTAGCGGGGGGAGAGACCCAGTACTTC. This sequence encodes CASSNPGLAGGETQYF.

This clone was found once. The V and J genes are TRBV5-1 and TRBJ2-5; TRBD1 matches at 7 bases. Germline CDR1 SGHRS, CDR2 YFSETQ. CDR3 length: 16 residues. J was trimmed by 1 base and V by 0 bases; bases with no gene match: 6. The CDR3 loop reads CASSLDTEGAQETQYF. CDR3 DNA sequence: TGCGCCAGCAGCTTGGATACAGAGGGGGCCCAAGAGACCCAGTACTTC.

The CDR3 here is CASSEKGATNEKLFF. The DNA of the CDR3 is TGTGCCAGCAGTGAAAAGGGGGCAACTAATGAAAAACTGTTTTTT. The chain carries TRBV2 and TRBJ1-4; tentative D call: TRBD1 (6 bases). There are 15 residues in the CDR3. Looked up from germline, CDR1 is SNHLY and CDR2 is FYNNEI. Trimming left V 2 bases short and J 0 bases short, with 7 bases between.